This TCR beta chain was identified during a study of tissue T cells after allogeneic stem cell transplantation. General study findings and limits: Anatomically similar tissues had similar TCR repertoires within each patient. Sampling depth was limited, and the cohort was small and clinically varied. Tissue-detected TCR repertoire was only partly captured by blood and spleen T cells.

Time point reported: mouse harvest day 14 after allogeneic transplant. Mouse grafts combined 10^7 T-cell-depleted bone marrow cells with 10^6 splenic CD5+ T cells. Mice had MHC-mismatched B6 into BALB/c GVHD, sampled day 7 or 14. Germline V gene sequence: CDR1 LGHNA, CDR2 YSYQKL. The CDR3 runs to 14 residues. Trimming shortened V by 0 bases and J by 0 bases, and 6 bases separated the two germline ends. Here immunoSEQ multiplex PCR was the method, and the copy in TCRdb shows in-frame clones only, minus some. The sample yields about 4,700 clones, less than 40% seen once. By share, this clone counts as medium-sized. Antigen unknown. Genes and germline are mouse. The read terminates 1 residue before the CDR3 end, so the remaining end is supplied by the germline J gene.

Sequencing was performed on skin. The V gene is TRBV2, the J gene TRBJ2-7; D ambiguous. The receptor was derived from a female BALB/c mouse given C57BL/6 T cells with graft-versus-host disease after an allogeneic hematopoietic cell transplant. Partial CDR3 DNA: TGTGCCAGCAGCCAAGATCCCAACTCCTATGAACAGTAC. Its protein product is CASSQDPNSYEQY. The CDR3 in full is CASSQDPNSYEQYF.